Following are 24 T cell receptor beta chains from one sample sequenced in a study of tumor and adjacent non-tumor tissue in lung cancer. Three rounds of nested PCR, following a modified ARM-PCR protocol, produced the TCRbeta library. MiXCR was run by TCRdb on the multiplex PCR reads, yielding one entry per CDR3 protein. Among almost 75,000 distinct CDR3 sequences listed, roughly 75% were seen once. The template was RNA from unsorted bulk tissue. More than 3 cm separated this lung sample from the edge of the tumor. Material for sequencing was distant non-tumor lung tissue. These receptors were taken from a woman between 50 and 59 years old with non-small cell lung cancer.

Remarks on this clonotype: One end of the junction is discordant with germline, which a read error may explain. The gene calls are TRBV4-2 and TRBJ2-1, with 10 bases identical to TRBD2. CDR3 length equals 17 residues. Per the germline V gene, CDR1 is LGHNA and CDR2 is YNFKEQ. The DNA of the CDR3 is TGTGCCAGCATCCAAGATTGGGCTAGCGGGAGTTTGTACGAGCAGTTCTTC. Translating it yields CASIQDWASGSLYEQFF.

This clonotype was seen at least ten times. The V gene is TRBV20-1, the J gene TRBJ1-2; tentative D call: TRBD1 (6 bases). The V gene's germline CDR1 is DFQATT and CDR2 SNEGSKA (reference sequence). The CDR3 runs 12 residues. The V end lost 3 bases, the J end lost 3 bases, and 8 bases lay between the germline ends. This CDR3 reads CSAREGDYGYTF. CDR3 in DNA: TGCAGTGCTAGGGAGGGGGACTATGGCTACACCTTC.

About this clonotype itself: A much larger clone sits a single nucleotide away, making a read error possible. The chain uses TRBV28 and TRBJ2-6; D not certain. V lost 7 bases, J lost 2 bases, and 18 bases lay in between. The CDR3 consists of 17 residues. Germline CDR1 MDHEN, CDR2 SYDVKM. The CDR3 nucleotides are TGTGCCAGCATGTCAGTCAGTATGTCTGCTGGGGCCAACGTCCTGACTTTC. It is translated as CASMSVSMSAGANVLTF.

This clonotype was detected ten times or more. The chain has TRBV12-3 or TRBV12-4 and TRBJ1-4; D not certain. CDR3 length: 15 residues. Deletions cut 9 bases from V and 0 bases from J, with 14 bases between. The DNA for the CDR3 is TGTGCCAGTGACATTCTCGCTCCAACTAATGAAAAACTGTTTTTT. Encoded protein: CASDILAPTNEKLFF.

This clonotype showed up many times. This rearrangement joins TRBV20-1 to TRBJ2-5, with TRBD1 matching over 7 bases. The J segment lost 6 bases and the V segment lost 6 bases, leaving 13 bases of the junction unmatched. From germline, CDR1 is DFQATT and CDR2 SNEGSKA (reference sequence). The CDR3 has 14 residues. This CDR3 is CSATPTYRGQTQYF. The CDR3, as DNA: TGCAGTGCCACCCCAACCTACAGGGGTCAGACCCAGTACTTC.

This chain links TRBV28 with TRBJ2-1; D unresolved. V was clipped by 3 bases and J by 3 bases, with 12 bases between them. The CDR3 is 15 residues long. CDR1 and CDR2 from the germline V gene are MDHEN and SYDVKM. The CDR3 coding sequence is TGTGCCAGCAGTTTGTGGCAGCAAGTCTACAATGAGCAGTTCTTC. Protein: CASSLWQQVYNEQFF.

Comments on this clonotype: This could be a read error, since a much larger clone is one nucleotide away. Because the CDR3's place on the DNA is in doubt, the DNA is left out and the CDR3 is given as listed by TCRdb. The chain carries TRBV6-2 or TRBV6-3 and TRBJ2-1; TRBD1 is the table's D call and was not checked against the DNA. A total of 14 residues make up the CDR3, ends included. Per the germline V gene, CDR1 is MNHEY and CDR2 is SVGEGT. The CDR3 region is CVSSWGGGASHLFF.

As for this clonotype: A much bigger clone sits one base away, suggesting this may be a read error. The CDR3 protein is CASSMGQGTLNEQFF. The CDR3 DNA is TGCGCCAGCAGCATGGGACAGGGGACCCTCAATGAGCAGTTCTTC. The J gene is TRBJ2-1, the V gene TRBV5-1; the match to TRBD1 covers 10 bases. With V trimmed by 4 bases and J by 6 bases, 7 bases remained unmatched. The CDR3 runs 15 residues. The V gene's germline CDR1 is SGHRS and CDR2 YFSETQ.

Comments on this clonotype: At one end the junction does not follow the germline gene, possibly because of a read error. The V gene is TRBV4-3, the J gene TRBJ2-5; D gene ambiguous. Germline CDR1 LGHNA, CDR2 YSLEER. There are 13 residues in the CDR3. DNA of the CDR3: TGCGCCAGCAGCTCCCTTTACGAAGAGATCCAGTACTTC. Encoded protein: CASSSLYEEIQYF.

This clonotype was recorded many times. This chain joins TRBV12-2 and TRBJ2-5. TRBV12-2 is classified as a pseudogene. The CDR3 loop spans 14 amino acids. CDR3 nucleotides: TGTGCAAGTCGCTTAGTCAGCCTCCAAGAGACCCAGTACTTC. Encoded protein: CASRLVSLQETQYF.

The genes are TRBV29-1 and TRBJ2-7, with D perhaps matching TRBD2 (7 bases). CDR1 SQVTM and CDR2 ANQGSEA come from the germline V gene. Trimming took off 3 bases at V and 6 bases at J, with 21 bases between the two ends. The CDR3 has 15 amino acids. The CDR3 region is CSVDSPGRGASEQYF. CDR3 coding DNA: TGCAGCGTTGACTCACCGGGACGGGGGGCGTCCGAGCAGTACTTC.

To note about this clonotype: It may be a read error: a sequence one base away is much more abundant. The rearrangement links TRBV20-1 to TRBJ2-7; D is undetermined. Germline CDR1 is DFQATT and CDR2 is SNEGSKA (reference sequence). CDR3 size: 13 residues. The CDR3, as DNA: TGCAGTTCTAGAGATACAGTGGCGGACGAGCAGTACTTC. Translating it yields CSSRDTVADEQYF.

As concerns this clonotype: A read error may produce the germline difference seen at one junction end. J is TRBJ2-2 and V is TRBV20-1; D is perhaps TRBD2 (5 bases). This CDR3 is built from 15 residues. The V gene's germline CDR1 is DFQATT and CDR2 SNEGSKA (reference sequence). The CDR3 coding sequence is TGCAATGCTCCCCGCTTGGCAGCGAACACCGGGGAGCTATTTTTT. Translating gives CNAPRLAANTGELFF.

The chain joins TRBV7-9 to TRBJ2-5; TRBD2 matches 9 bases. V was clipped by 5 bases and J by 5 bases; unmatched bases: 12. CDR3 size: 16 residues. Germline V lookup: CDR1 SEHNR, CDR2 FQNEAQ (reference sequence). CDR3 DNA: TGTGCCAGCAGCCGTTATGCTAGCGGGACTGGGGAGACCCAGTACTTC. It codes for CASSRYASGTGETQYF.

With respect to this clonotype: One junction end disagrees with the germline gene, perhaps due to a read error. The gene calls are TRBV4-1 and TRBJ1-1, with D possibly being TRBD1 (5 bases). The CDR3 runs to 16 residues. Germline loops: CDR1 MGHRA, CDR2 YSYEKL. The CDR3 sequence is CTSSQDQYRMNTEVFF. In DNA form, the CDR3 reads TGCACCAGCAGCCAAGATCAGTACAGGATGAACACTGAAGTTTTCTTT.

Turning to this clonotype: This CDR3 is missing its conserved last phenylalanine or tryptophan, likely due to a read error. This chain joins TRBV11-2 and TRBJ2-1; maybe TRBD2 (5 bases). This CDR3 has 14 amino acids. Germline V gene lookup returns CDR1 SGHAT and CDR2 FQNNGV. The CDR3 bases are TGTGCCAGTAGCTTTAATACGGGAACGAATGAGCAGTTCTTA. Protein: CASSFNTGTNEQFL.

Comments on this clonotype: One end of the junction varies from germline; a read error may be responsible. The chain couples TRBV20-1 to TRBJ2-2; tentatively, D is TRBD1 or TRBD2 (5 bases each). This CDR3 is built from 15 residues. Looked up from germline, CDR1 is DFQATT and CDR2 is SNEGSKA (reference sequence). This CDR3 reads CRAPLGLGGAGEPFF. The CDR3 DNA is TGCAGAGCCCCACTAGGATTGGGTGGGGCCGGGGAGCCGTTTTTT.

As to this clonotype: Compared with germline, one end of the junction differs, possibly owing to a read error. This chain links TRBV29-1 with TRBJ2-5; TRBD2 matches 8 bases. The CDR3 is 16 amino acids. CDR1 SQVTM and CDR2 ANQGSEA come from the germline V gene. In DNA, the CDR3 is TGCAGAGTTGCGGTCGATAGCGGGAAGGTTGTGGAGACCCAGTACTTC. This codes for CRVAVDSGKVVETQYF.

A word on this clonotype: One end of the junction is discordant with germline, which a read error may explain. The chain combines TRBV29-1 with TRBJ1-1; 9 bases match TRBD1. The CDR3 has 14 amino acids. In germline, CDR1 is SQVTM, CDR2 ANQGSEA. The CDR3 sequence is CSVTGGLPNTEAFF. The DNA of the CDR3 is TGTAGCGTTACAGGGGGCTTGCCGAACACTGAAGCTTTCTTT.

Comment on this clonotype: This clone may be a read error of a much larger clone one base away. The rearrangement uses TRBV20-1 and TRBJ2-6; D is undetermined. Germline V gives CDR1 DFQATT, CDR2 SNEGSKA (reference sequence). This CDR3 is built from 14 residues. For the CDR3, the DNA is TGCATTGCTAGGGCCAGCGCTGGGGCCAACGTCCTGACTTTC. This sequence encodes CIARASAGANVLTF.

To note about this clonotype: The germline gene is not matched at one end of the junction; a read error may be the cause. The V and J genes are TRBV11-1 and TRBJ2-1; a possible D gene is TRBD1 (5 bases). Germline lookup yields CDR1 SGHAT and CDR2 FQDESV (reference sequence). CDR3 length: 13 amino acids. CDR3 residues: CADSLPPPDEQLF. The CDR3 DNA sequence: TGTGCCGACAGCTTACCTCCGCCGGATGAGCAGCTCTTC.

A few counts support this clonotype. The rearrangement links TRBV20-1 to TRBJ2-7; D not resolved. The V gene's germline CDR1 is DFQATT and CDR2 SNEGSKA (reference sequence). The CDR3 is 14 amino acids. Trimming took 3 bases from V and 7 from J, leaving 19 bases between them. CDR3 amino acids: CSASHEELGYEQYF. DNA for the CDR3: TGCAGTGCTAGCCATGAGGAGCTGGGCTATGAGCAGTACTTC.

This chain uses TRBV11-3 with TRBJ2-5; TRBD2 matches 7 bases. The CDR3 contains 13 residues. The germline V gene has CDR1 SGHNT and CDR2 YENEEA. The CDR3 loop reads CTQPAGAQETQYF. For the CDR3, the DNA is TGTACCCAACCGGCGGGAGCTCAAGAGACCCAGTACTTC. Complete variable domain (other parts from reference TRBV11-3 and TRBJ2-5): EAGVVQSPRYKIIEKKQPVAFWCNPISGHNTLYWYLQNLGQGPELLIRYENEEAVDDSQLPKDRFSAERLKGVDSTLKIQPAELGDSAVYLCTQPAGAQETQYFGPGTRLLVL.

A remark on this clonotype: An end of the junction differs from the germline gene, which may be a read error. The chain couples TRBV29-1 to TRBJ2-2; D is unclear. The germline CDR1 and CDR2 sequences are SQVTM and ANQGSEA. The CDR3 is made up of 14 amino acids. The CDR3 protein is CSVAPLSNTSELYF. Written as DNA, the CDR3 is TGCAGCGTTGCCCCCCTTTCGAACACCAGTGAGCTGTATTTT.